This entry lists 28 T cell receptor beta chains sequenced from one sample in a study of glioma-infiltrating T cells after dendritic cell vaccination. Sequencing used immunoSEQ multiplex PCR; TCRdb keeps in-frame clones, though not all of them. Of around 10,000 clones in the sample, around 84% are singletons; the top ten hold about 40%. Time point indicated: after dendritic cell vaccination, including at tumor progression/relapse. Sequencing was performed on blood, taken after dendritic cell vaccination. These receptors came from a human donor with glioblastoma.

The CDR3 DNA sequence: TGTGCCAGCAGCTTAGGGGGGGGGAGTTCCGAGCAGTACTTC. Protein sequence: CASSLGGGSSEQYF. This chain joins TRBV7-8 and TRBJ2-7; the match to TRBD2 covers 7 bases. Germline trimming cut 1 base from V and 6 bases from J; bases unmatched to any gene: 6. Per the germline V gene, CDR1 is SGHVS and CDR2 is FQNEAQ. CDR3 size: 14 residues. Combining the CDR3 with reference TRBV7-8 and TRBJ2-7 gives the whole variable domain GAGVSQSPRYKVAKRGQDVALRCDPISGHVSLFWYQQALGQGPEFLTYFQNEAQLDKSGLPSDRFFAERPEGSVSTLKIQRTQQEDSAVYLCASSLGGGSSEQYFGPGTRLTVT.

The gene calls are TRBV9 and TRBJ1-5; D gene unclear. The ends were cut back, 2 bases at V and 0 bases at J, with 3 bases in the middle. Germline values: CDR1 SGDLS, CDR2 YYNGEE. CDR3 length equals 13 residues. In DNA, the CDR3 is TGTGCCAGCAGCGTCGGTAGCAATCAGCCCCAGCATTTT. Translated: CASSVGSNQPQHF.

The chain recombines TRBV4-2 with TRBJ2-1; 13 bases agree with TRBD2. The CDR3 consists of 15 residues. V gave up 3 bases and J gave up 10 bases; unmatched junction bases: 6. Germline CDR1 and CDR2: LGHNA and YNFKEQ. The CDR3 spells CASSHPGTSGTEQFF. The CDR3 DNA reads as TGTGCCAGCAGCCACCCGGGGACTAGCGGGACAGAGCAGTTCTTC.

This chain joins TRBV27 and TRBJ2-7; TRBD1 matches at 10 bases. Trimming at V came to 3 bases and at J to 1 base, leaving 3 bases not matched to a gene. The germline V gene encodes CDR1 MNHEY and CDR2 SMNVEV (reference sequence). The CDR3 has 15 amino acids. The CDR3 DNA sequence: TGTGCCAGCAGTTTTGGGGACAGGGGTTCCTACGAGCAGTACTTC. Translated: CASSFGDRGSYEQYF.

This chain joins TRBV7-9 and TRBJ1-2; TRBD1 aligns across 8 bases. The germline V gene encodes CDR1 SEHNR and CDR2 FQNEAQ (reference sequence). The CDR3 length is 18 residues. The J segment lost 2 bases and the V segment lost 1 base, leaving 12 bases of the junction unmatched. The CDR3 DNA sequence: TGTGCCAGCAGCTTAGTGGGGCTTGGACAGGGTAGAAACTATGGCTACACCTTC. Translating it yields CASSLVGLGQGRNYGYTF.

This clone showed up just a few times. The chain is built from TRBV7-9 and TRBJ2-7; D perhaps matches TRBD2 (6 bases). The V end was cut by 1 base, the J end by 6 bases, with 16 bases between. The CDR3 has 15 residues. Germline values: CDR1 SEHNR, CDR2 FQNEAQ (reference sequence). CDR3 region: CASSLDGTPLPEQYF. The CDR3 nucleotides are TGTGCCAGCAGCTTAGATGGGACTCCTCTCCCCGAGCAGTACTTC.

The chain couples TRBV19 to TRBJ1-6; D may be TRBD1 (5 bases). This CDR3 has 13 amino acids. Germline CDR1 is LNHDA and CDR2 is SQIVND (reference sequence). Trimming took off 7 bases at V and 9 bases at J, with 13 bases between the two ends. CDR3 coding DNA: TGTGCCAGTAACGCAGGGTGGATTTCACCCCTCCACTTT. Protein product: CASNAGWISPLHF. The full variable domain, rest sourced from reference TRBV19 and TRBJ1-6, is DGGITQSPKYLFRKEGQNVTLSCEQNLNHDAMYWYRQDPGQGLRLIYYSQIVNDFQKGDIAEGYSVSREKKESFPLTVTSAQKNPTAFYLCASNAGWISPLHFGNGTRLTVT.

The chain has TRBV30 and TRBJ2-1; perhaps TRBD2 as D (5 bases). The CDR3 runs 14 residues. Germline CDR1 and CDR2: GTSNPN and SVGIG (reference sequence). V lost 0 bases, J lost 6 bases, and 12 bases lay in between. CDR3: CAWSVGGLGNEQFF. As DNA, the CDR3 is TGTGCCTGGAGTGTAGGAGGTTTAGGCAATGAGCAGTTCTTC.

The chain combines TRBV7-9 with TRBJ2-7; D is possibly TRBD2 (5 bases). Germline V gene lookup returns CDR1 SEHNR and CDR2 FQNEAQ (reference sequence). The ends were cut back, 8 bases at V and 1 base at J, with 15 bases in the middle. The CDR3 runs 14 residues. As DNA, the CDR3 is TGTGCCAGCGCCGTATCAGCGGTATCCTACGAGCAGTACTTC. Translating gives CASAVSAVSYEQYF.

The rearrangement links TRBV7-9 to TRBJ2-2, with 9 bases matching TRBD2. V lost 5 bases and J lost 5; bases outside the gene matches: 9. This CDR3 region has 16 residues. CDR1 SEHNR and CDR2 FQNEAQ come from the germline V gene (reference sequence). CDR3 amino acids: CASSPVGLAGTGELFF. In nucleotides, the CDR3 is TGTGCCAGCAGCCCCGTCGGGCTAGCGGGAACCGGGGAGCTGTTTTTT.

The chain carries TRBV5-1 and TRBJ2-5; D perhaps matches TRBD1 (6 bases). The CDR3 is 13 amino acids. Germline-derived CDR1 and CDR2 are SGHRS and YFSETQ. Trimming took 0 bases from V and 5 from J, leaving 8 bases between them. The CDR3 protein is CASSLGRGETQYF. CDR3 nucleotides: TGCGCCAGCAGCTTGGGCAGGGGTGAGACCCAGTACTTC.

This clone was picked up a small number of times. V gene TRBV30 combines with J gene TRBJ1-3, with a tentative D call TRBD1 (6 bases). Trimming cost V 1 base and J 6 bases, with 19 bases left between them. Germline-derived CDR1 and CDR2 are GTSNPN and SVGIG (reference sequence). This CDR3 comprises 16 residues. CDR3 nucleotides: TGTGCCTGGAGTGCAACAGGGAAAGTTACCTTAAACACCATATATTTT. It encodes CAWSATGKVTLNTIYF.

In this sample, this clone turned up a few times. V usage is TRBV19 and J usage is TRBJ1-2; 8 bases are shared with TRBD1. Trimming took 6 bases from V and 5 from J; bases not matched to a gene: 8. CDR3 length: 14 amino acids. The germline V gene encodes CDR1 LNHDA and CDR2 SQIVND (reference sequence). The CDR3 protein is CASSRDRGFYGYTF. The CDR3 DNA reads as TGTGCCAGTAGCCGCGACAGGGGCTTTTATGGCTACACCTTC.

This chain uses TRBV19 with TRBJ1-1; 8 nucleotides agree with TRBD1. In germline, CDR1 is LNHDA, CDR2 SQIVND (reference sequence). V gave up 8 bases and J gave up 3 bases; unmatched junction bases: 11. The CDR3 has 15 amino acids. The CDR3 nucleotides read TGTGCCAGTTCCGGGCGGACAGGGTGGCACACTGAAGCTTTCTTT. Translating gives CASSGRTGWHTEAFF.

As for this clone: The identical CDR3 is also encoded by other nucleotide sequences in the sample. This chain joins TRBV6-5 and TRBJ2-6; a weak D match, TRBD1 (5 bases). Germline CDR1 MNHEY, CDR2 SVGAGI. The CDR3 has 16 residues. V was shortened by 2 bases and J by 4 bases, with 12 bases between the two germline ends. CDR3 loop: CASSYPTGSGANVLTF. CDR3 bases: TGTGCCAGCAGTTACCCTACAGGCTCCGGGGCCAACGTCCTGACTTTC.

This clone came up once. V is TRBV4-3 and J is TRBJ1-4; TRBD1 agrees at 10 bases. CDR1 is LGHNA and CDR2 is YSLEER in the germline V gene. V was clipped by 4 bases and J by 6 bases; unmatched bases: 2. This CDR3 comprises 14 residues. The CDR3, as DNA: TGCGCCAGCAGCCCGGGACAGGGGTATGAAAAACTGTTTTTT. This codes for CASSPGQGYEKLFF.

This CDR3 reads CASSRDRGSGNTIYF. As DNA, the CDR3 is TGTGCCAGCAGTAGGGACAGGGGCTCTGGAAACACCATATATTTT. This rearrangement joins TRBV27 to TRBJ1-3, with 10 bases fitting TRBD1. The V gene's germline CDR1 is MNHEY and CDR2 SMNVEV (reference sequence). This CDR3 contains 15 residues. J gave up 0 bases and V 5 bases, and 1 base lay outside the gene matches.

This chain joins TRBV6-6 and TRBJ1-5, with no clear D. Germline assignment: CDR1 MNHNY and CDR2 SVGAGI (reference sequence). The CDR3 is 12 amino acids. V lost 5 bases and J 7 bases, leaving 9 bases between the germline ends. The CDR3 DNA is TGTGCCAGCAGTCTCGAAGCCCAGCCCCAGCATTTT. The encoded protein is CASSLEAQPQHF.

The chain links TRBV6-1 to TRBJ2-2; D ambiguous. From germline, CDR1 is MNHNS and CDR2 SASEGT. Trimming shortened V by 6 bases and J by 9 bases, and 8 bases separated the two germline ends. The CDR3 consists of 11 residues. CDR3 in DNA: TGTGCCAGCAGCGCCAGTCGGGAGCTGTTTTTT. Translated, it gives CASSASRELFF.

Only one count was recorded for this clone. This chain joins TRBV11-3 and TRBJ2-7; weak D call: TRBD2 (6 bases). Germline V CDR1 and CDR2: SGHNT, YENEEA. The length of the CDR3 is 13 residues. V was shortened by 1 base and J by 6 bases, with 10 bases between the two germline ends. The CDR3 spells CASSLAAGSEQYF. CDR3 sequence (DNA): TGTGCCAGCAGCTTAGCCGCCGGGAGCGAGCAGTACTTC.

The genes are TRBV5-1 and TRBJ1-3; TRBD1 might be the D (6 bases). Germline CDR1 is SGHRS and CDR2 is YFSETQ. The CDR3 spans 13 residues. Trimming removed 0 bases from V and 11 bases from J, with 12 bases in between. The CDR3 region is CASSLAGAPSIYF. Written as DNA, the CDR3 is TGCGCCAGCAGCTTGGCAGGGGCCCCCTCCATATATTTT.

This sequence joins TRBV6-5 and TRBJ1-1, with D perhaps matching TRBD1 (5 bases). V gave up 6 bases and J gave up 1 base, with 12 bases separating them. Germline loops: CDR1 MNHEY, CDR2 SVGAGI. The CDR3 has 14 residues. For the CDR3, the DNA is TGTGCCAGCAGACGGAACCAGGGGAACACTGAAGCTTTCTTT. It codes for CASRRNQGNTEAFF.

The J gene is TRBJ2-1, the V gene TRBV27, with 12 positions matching TRBD2. The V gene end was trimmed by 4 bases and the J gene end by 8 bases; junction bases not matched to a gene: 6. Germline CDR1 MNHEY, CDR2 SMNVEV (reference sequence). CDR3 size: 15 residues. The CDR3 reads CASSSRLAGVYEQFF. DNA of the CDR3: TGTGCCAGCAGTTCTCGACTAGCGGGAGTCTATGAGCAGTTCTTC.

This chain uses TRBV7-6 with TRBJ2-3, with 7 bases lining up with TRBD2. There are 14 residues in the CDR3. Germline CDR1 is SGHVS and CDR2 is FNYEAQ. V lost 5 bases, J lost 6 bases, and 8 bases stayed unmatched. CDR3 DNA sequence: TGTGCCAGCAGCACCGGGGGGACCGGGGATACGCAGTATTTT. It yields the protein CASSTGGTGDTQYF.

The rearrangement links TRBV19 to TRBJ2-3; D is perhaps TRBD1 (6 bases). The CDR3 is 16 residues long. The V gene's germline CDR1 is LNHDA and CDR2 SQIVND (reference sequence). Trimming shortened V by 4 bases and J by 1 base, and 15 bases separated the two germline ends. For the CDR3, the DNA is TGTGCCAGTAGTACCATACCGGGACAAGGCACAGATACGCAGTATTTT. Translating gives CASSTIPGQGTDTQYF.

This clone was found a few times. The chain recombines TRBV5-4 with TRBJ1-2; 9 nucleotides line up with TRBD1. The CDR3 spans 14 residues. V lost 5 bases and J lost 3; bases outside the gene matches: 5. Germline loops: CDR1 SGHNT, CDR2 YYREEE (reference sequence). CDR3 loop: CASRQDRGDYGYTF. In DNA, the CDR3 is TGTGCCAGCAGACAGGACAGGGGTGACTATGGCTACACCTTC.

The chain joins TRBV7-2 to TRBJ2-3; the D gene is possibly TRBD1 (6 bases). This CDR3 region has 14 residues. Trimming shortened V by 8 bases and J by 4 bases, and 16 bases separated the two germline ends. Germline V lookup: CDR1 SGHTA, CDR2 FQGNSA. The DNA of the CDR3 is TGTGCCAGCCAGTTTACCGGGACATCAGATACGCAGTATTTT. It encodes CASQFTGTSDTQYF.

The chain carries TRBV25-1 and TRBJ1-2, with D unresolved. The CDR3 has 12 residues. Germline CDR1 reads MGHDK; CDR2 reads SYGVNS. The V end was cut by 6 bases, the J end by 7 bases, with 12 bases between. The CDR3 sequence: CASRALVGGYTF. CDR3 DNA sequence: TGTGCCAGCAGAGCGCTCGTCGGTGGCTACACCTTC.